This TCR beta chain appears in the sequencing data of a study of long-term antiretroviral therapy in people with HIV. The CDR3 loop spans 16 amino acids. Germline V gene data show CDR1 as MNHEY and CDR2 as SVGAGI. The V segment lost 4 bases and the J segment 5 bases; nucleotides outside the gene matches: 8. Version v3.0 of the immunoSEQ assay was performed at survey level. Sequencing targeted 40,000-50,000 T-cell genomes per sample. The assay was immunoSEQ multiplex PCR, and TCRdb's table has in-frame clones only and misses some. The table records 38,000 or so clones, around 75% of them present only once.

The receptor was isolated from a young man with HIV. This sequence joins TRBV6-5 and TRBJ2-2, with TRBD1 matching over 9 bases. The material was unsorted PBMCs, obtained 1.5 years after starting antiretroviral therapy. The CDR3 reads CASSSTLGTGTGELFF. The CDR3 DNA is TGTGCCAGCAGTTCAACTTTGGGGACAGGGACCGGGGAGCTGTTTTTT.